The rows below give T cell receptor beta chains drawn from one sample of a study of cytomegalovirus exposure and HLA in healthy donors. Sequenced by immunoSEQ multiplex PCR; TCRdb stores in-frame clones only, minus some. This sample has around 130,000 clones, with roughly 84% found just once. Sequencing input: PBMCs. The receptors shown here come from a girl under 10 years old in good health and CMV-seronegative. CDR3s include the opening cysteine and the closing phenylalanine or tryptophan. D genes are given only for firm matches. Clone size is not always given. Where it is, it says once, few, many or a class for expanded clones.

V: TRBV18
D: TRBD1
J: TRBJ1-2
size: -
CDR3: CASSGDRDPTPYGYTF
DNA: TGTGCCAGCTCCGGGGACAGGGACCCTACTCCTTATGGCTACACCTTC

V: TRBV19
D: -
J: TRBJ1-1
size: -
CDR3: CASSIAAGLASEAFF
DNA: TGTGCCAGTAGTATAGCGGCAGGGTTGGCCTCTGAAGCTTTCTTT

V: TRBV6-1
D: TRBD1
J: TRBJ1-1
size: -
CDR3: CATTGGTEAFF
DNA: TGTGCCACCACAGGGGGCACTGAAGCTTTCTTT

V: TRBV11-2
D: -
J: TRBJ2-7
size: -
CDR3: CASLDAASSYEQYF
DNA: TGTGCCAGCTTGGATGCGGCGAGCTCCTACGAGCAGTACTTC

V: TRBV7-3
D: -
J: TRBJ1-1
size: -
CDR3: CASSLLVGREAFF
DNA: TGTGCCAGCAGCTTATTGGTCGGCAGGGAAGCTTTCTTT

V: TRBV5-4
D: TRBD1
J: TRBJ2-1
size: -
CDR3: CASSLGTGQGMNEQFF
DNA: TGTGCCAGCAGCTTGGGAACAGGACAGGGTATGAATGAGCAGTTCTTC

V: TRBV28
D: -
J: TRBJ2-1
size: -
CDR3: CASRSGSFNEQFF
DNA: TGTGCCAGCAGGTCGGGTTCGTTCAATGAGCAGTTCTTC

V: TRBV2
D: -
J: TRBJ1-4
size: -
CDR3: CASSVLTDWGLTEKLFF
DNA: TGTGCCAGCAGCGTGCTAACTGACTGGGGCCTCACTGAAAAACTGTTTTTT

V: TRBV21-1
D: -
J: TRBJ2-1
size: few
CDR3: CASRPDRVDEQFF
DNA: TGTGCCAGCAGACCGGACAGGGTGGATGAGCAGTTCTTC

V: TRBV15
D: TRBD2
J: TRBJ2-1
size: -
CDR3: CATRGTSGTYNEQFF
DNA: TGTGCCACCAGAGGGACTAGCGGGACCTACAATGAGCAGTTCTTC

V: TRBV7-2
D: -
J: TRBJ1-1
size: -
CDR3: CASSLIIPGRGSFAFF
DNA: TGTGCCAGCAGCTTAATAATACCAGGAAGGGGCTCATTTGCTTTCTTT